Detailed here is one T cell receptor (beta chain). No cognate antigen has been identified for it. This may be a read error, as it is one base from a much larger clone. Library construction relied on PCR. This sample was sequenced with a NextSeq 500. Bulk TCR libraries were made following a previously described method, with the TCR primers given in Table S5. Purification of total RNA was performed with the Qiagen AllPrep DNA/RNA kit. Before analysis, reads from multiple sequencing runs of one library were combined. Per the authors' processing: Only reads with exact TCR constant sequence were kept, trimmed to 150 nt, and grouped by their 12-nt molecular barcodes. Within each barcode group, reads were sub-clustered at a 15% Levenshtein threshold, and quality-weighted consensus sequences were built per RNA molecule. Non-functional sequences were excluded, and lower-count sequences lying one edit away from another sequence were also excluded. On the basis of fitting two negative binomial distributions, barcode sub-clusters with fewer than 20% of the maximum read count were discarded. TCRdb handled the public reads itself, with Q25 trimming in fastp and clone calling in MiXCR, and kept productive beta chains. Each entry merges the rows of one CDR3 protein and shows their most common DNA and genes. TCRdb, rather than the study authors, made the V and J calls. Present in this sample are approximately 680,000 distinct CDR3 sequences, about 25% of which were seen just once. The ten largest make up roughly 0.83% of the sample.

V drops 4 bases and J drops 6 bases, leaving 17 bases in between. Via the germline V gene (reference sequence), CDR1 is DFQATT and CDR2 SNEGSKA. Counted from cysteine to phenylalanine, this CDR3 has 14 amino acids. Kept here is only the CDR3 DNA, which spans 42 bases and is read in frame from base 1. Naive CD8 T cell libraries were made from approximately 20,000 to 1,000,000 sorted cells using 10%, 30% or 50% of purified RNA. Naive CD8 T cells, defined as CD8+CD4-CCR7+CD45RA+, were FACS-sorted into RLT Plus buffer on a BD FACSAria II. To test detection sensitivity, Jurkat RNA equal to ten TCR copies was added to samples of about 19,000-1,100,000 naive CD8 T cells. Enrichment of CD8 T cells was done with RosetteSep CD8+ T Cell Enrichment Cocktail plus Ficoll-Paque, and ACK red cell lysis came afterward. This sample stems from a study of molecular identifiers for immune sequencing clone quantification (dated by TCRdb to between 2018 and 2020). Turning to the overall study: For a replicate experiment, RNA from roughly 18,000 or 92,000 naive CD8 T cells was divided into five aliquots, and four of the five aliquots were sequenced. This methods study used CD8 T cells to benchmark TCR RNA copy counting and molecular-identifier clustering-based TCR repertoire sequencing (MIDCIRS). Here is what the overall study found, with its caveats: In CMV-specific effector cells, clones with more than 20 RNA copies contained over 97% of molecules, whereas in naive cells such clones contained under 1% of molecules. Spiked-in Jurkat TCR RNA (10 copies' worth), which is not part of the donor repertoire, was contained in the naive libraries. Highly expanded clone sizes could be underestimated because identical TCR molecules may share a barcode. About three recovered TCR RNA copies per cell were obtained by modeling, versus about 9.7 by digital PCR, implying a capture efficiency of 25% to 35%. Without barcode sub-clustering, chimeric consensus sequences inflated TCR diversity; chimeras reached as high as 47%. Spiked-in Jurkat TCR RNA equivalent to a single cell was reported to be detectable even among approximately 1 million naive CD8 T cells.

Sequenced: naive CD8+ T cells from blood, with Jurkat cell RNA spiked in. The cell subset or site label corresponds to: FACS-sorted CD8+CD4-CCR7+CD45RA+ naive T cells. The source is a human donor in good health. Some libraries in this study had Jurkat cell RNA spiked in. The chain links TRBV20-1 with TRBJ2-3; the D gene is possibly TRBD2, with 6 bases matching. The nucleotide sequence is TGCAGTGCTATAGTGGGAGGTCCTCCTGATACGCAGTATTTT. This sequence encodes CSAIVGGPPDTQYF.